These 21 T cell receptor beta chains came from one sample sequenced in a study of Ad26.COV2.S vaccination and SARS-CoV-2 variants (dated by TCRdb to the early 2020s). The library was prepared using the immunoSEQ multiplex PCR assay. As stored in TCRdb, this immuneACCESS dataset retains in-frame rearrangements with V and J assigned. A fraction of the clones does not appear; measured against another copy, unresolved V genes explain less than half of the discrepancy, and the remainder lacks a known reason. This sample lists about 350,000 clones; 70% to 90% were detected once. The ten largest clones add up to roughly 3.3% of the sample. The sample's treatment or condition label, decoded: some 20 received Ad26.COV2.S at low or high dose, single or two shots; roughly five received placebo; per-sample allocation not given. For vaccine and placebo recipients, the sequenced repertoires came from samples collected on day 63 after the first injection.

The sample was peripheral blood, taken in a trial of Ad26.COV2.S vaccine versus placebo. The receptors were sampled from a person aged 18-65 years who received the Ad26.COV2.S COVID-19 vaccine or a placebo.

J is TRBJ1-1 and V is TRBV11-2, with a tentative D call TRBD1 (5 bases). Per the germline V gene, CDR1 is SGHAT and CDR2 is FQNNGV. V dropped 5 bases and J dropped 4 bases, with 14 bases sitting between them. The CDR3 is 14 residues long. For the CDR3, the DNA is TGTGCCAGCAGCCTCAGGGAGGAGGGCACTGAAGCTTTCTTT. This encodes CASSLREEGTEAFF.

This sequence joins TRBV6-5 and TRBJ1-6, with TRBD1 matching 7 bases. Germline V gene lookup returns CDR1 MNHEY and CDR2 SVGAGI. The CDR3 consists of 16 residues. The trim removed 2 bases at V and 2 bases at J, leaving 3 bases unmatched. The CDR3 loop is CASSYEGATYNSPLHF. In nucleotides, the CDR3 is TGTGCCAGCAGTTACGAGGGGGCGACCTATAATTCACCCCTCCACTTT.

The chain combines TRBV15 with TRBJ1-6; D uncertain. V shed 0 bases and J shed 6 bases, with 9 bases lying between them. The CDR3 covers 15 residues. Germline CDR1 is LNHNV and CDR2 is YYDKDF (reference sequence). CDR3 nucleotides: TGTGCCACCAGCAGAGATCTGGGTATTAATTCACCCCTCCACTTT. This encodes CATSRDLGINSPLHF.

This clone was counted a single time. V is TRBV28 and J is TRBJ2-3; TRBD1 might be the D (6 bases). Germline V gene lookup returns CDR1 MDHEN and CDR2 SYDVKM. V was shortened by 6 bases and J by 1 base, with 17 bases between the two germline ends. This CDR3 region has 16 residues. The CDR3 region has the DNA TGTGCCAGCAGCCTATTACAGGGAACCCGCACAGATACGCAGTATTTT. The encoded protein is CASSLLQGTRTDTQYF.

The V gene is TRBV11-3, the J gene TRBJ2-7, with D maybe TRBD1 (5 bases). V gave up 6 bases and J gave up 5 bases, with 8 bases separating them. Germline V gives CDR1 SGHNT, CDR2 YENEEA. This CDR3 is built from 11 residues. CDR3 region: CASSAGNEQYF. The CDR3 DNA follows: TGTGCCAGCAGTGCAGGGAACGAGCAGTACTTC.

This clone was observed a single time. V usage is TRBV30 and J usage is TRBJ2-1, with D unclear. Germline CDR1 reads GTSNPN; CDR2 reads SVGIG (reference sequence). CDR3 size: 15 residues. For the CDR3, the DNA is TGTGCTCGAGGCTCGGCAGTCAGCTCCTACAATGAGCAGTTCTTC. Protein: CARGSAVSSYNEQFF.

The chain combines TRBV2 with TRBJ1-2, with 8 positions matching TRBD1. CDR1 and CDR2 (germline): SNHLY, FYNNEI. The V and J ends lost 6 bases and 4 bases, in that order; junction bases with no gene match: 4. The CDR3 consists of 13 residues. The CDR3 region has the DNA TGTGCCAGCAGCCCGACAGGGGCCTATGGCTACACCTTC. It encodes CASSPTGAYGYTF.

This chain joins TRBV6-4 and TRBJ2-3; 12 bases line up with TRBD2. The V and J ends lost 4 bases and 2 bases, in that order; junction bases with no gene match: 4. The CDR3 sequence is 16 residues long. In germline, CDR1 is MRHNA, CDR2 SNTAGT. In nucleotides, the CDR3 is TGTGCCAGCAGTGTGGCTAGCGGGGGGGCCACAGATACGCAGTATTTT. It yields the protein CASSVASGGATDTQYF.

The V call is TRBV30, the J call TRBJ2-2; weak D call: TRBD2 (7 bases). CDR3 length: 14 amino acids. The ends were cut back, 2 bases at V and 3 bases at J, with 10 bases in the middle. Germline values: CDR1 GTSNPN, CDR2 SVGIG (reference sequence). The CDR3 spells CAWSRGGDTGELFF. Written as DNA, the CDR3 is TGTGCCTGGAGTAGGGGGGGAGACACCGGGGAGCTGTTTTTT.

This chain connects TRBV6-2 or TRBV6-3 to TRBJ2-5; the match to TRBD1 covers 7 bases. The CDR3 is 14 residues long. V shed 4 bases and J 5 bases; nucleotides not matched to a gene: 7. CDR1 and CDR2 from the germline V gene are MNHEY and SVGEGT. The CDR3 spells CASSLPQGLETQYF. CDR3 DNA: TGTGCCAGCAGTTTGCCACAGGGGTTGGAGACCCAGTACTTC.

V usage is TRBV28 and J usage is TRBJ2-7, with 10 bases that match TRBD1. CDR3 length: 14 amino acids. V was pared by 3 bases and J by 4 bases, with 3 bases of the junction left unmatched. CDR1 is MDHEN and CDR2 is SYDVKM in the germline V gene. The CDR3 spells CASSLGQGNYEQYF. The CDR3 DNA follows: TGTGCCAGCAGTTTGGGACAGGGGAATTACGAGCAGTACTTC.

V and J are TRBV30 and TRBJ2-7, with D perhaps matching TRBD1 or TRBD2 (5 bases each). The CDR3 runs to 14 residues. Germline V CDR1 and CDR2: GTSNPN, SVGIG (reference sequence). Trimming left V 5 bases short and J 1 base short, with 15 bases between. CDR3 in amino acids: CAWGGDIRSYEQYF. DNA of the CDR3: TGTGCCTGGGGGGGAGATATCCGTTCCTACGAGCAGTACTTC.

This sequence joins TRBV18 and TRBJ1-2; D remains ambiguous. Germline assignment: CDR1 KGHSH and CDR2 LQKENI. The length of the CDR3 is 16 residues. V was pared by 4 bases and J by 0 bases, with 15 bases between. The CDR3: CASSQRTVETNYGYTF. In DNA, the CDR3 is TGTGCCAGCTCACAACGGACGGTAGAAACTAACTATGGCTACACCTTC.

This clone appeared a few times. This chain links TRBV6-5 with TRBJ1-2; D gene ambiguous. Looked up from germline, CDR1 is MNHEY and CDR2 is SVGAGI. This CDR3 has 11 amino acids. V dropped 8 bases and J dropped 4 bases, with 8 bases sitting between them. The CDR3 reads CASVHSYGYTF. DNA of the CDR3: TGTGCCAGCGTACACAGCTATGGCTACACCTTC.

The chain carries TRBV4-3 and TRBJ1-4; D gene ambiguous. The CDR3 totals 12 residues. Germline values: CDR1 LGHNA, CDR2 YSLEER. V lost 2 bases, J lost 5 bases, and 3 bases lay in between. CDR3 sequence (DNA): TGCGCCAGCAGCCAACCAAATGAAAAACTGTTTTTT. Translation: CASSQPNEKLFF.

The chain employs TRBV20-1 and TRBJ2-1; maybe TRBD1 (5 bases). This CDR3 spans 12 amino acids. Germline CDR1 reads DFQATT; CDR2 reads SNEGSKA (reference sequence). With 3 bases removed from V and 4 bases from J, the gap between germline ends came to 7 bases. For the CDR3, the DNA is TGCAGTGCTAGTCGACAGTACAATGAGCAGTTCTTC. Residues: CSASRQYNEQFF.

This chain uses TRBV6-6 with TRBJ2-7; D uncertain. The CDR3 contains 16 residues. V was pared by 6 bases and J by 8 bases, with 26 bases between. Germline V lookup: CDR1 MNHNY, CDR2 SVGAGI (reference sequence). The CDR3 region is CASSHTLGPAAYKQYF. The CDR3, as DNA: TGTGCCAGCAGCCACACCTTAGGGCCCGCCGCTTATAAGCAGTACTTC.

This clone occurred once. The V and J genes are TRBV10-3 and TRBJ1-1; possible D gene TRBD1, 6 bases. There are 13 residues in the CDR3. CDR1 ENHRY and CDR2 SYGVKD come from the germline V gene. Trimming pared 6 bases from V and 3 bases from J, leaving 11 bases between. The CDR3 spells CAISGTRDTEAFF. CDR3 in DNA: TGTGCCATCAGCGGGACACGGGACACTGAAGCTTTCTTT.

The table lists this clone with a count of one. Possible read error: a much larger clone is one base away. The chain recombines TRBV3-1 (or the pseudogene TRBV3-2) with TRBJ2-7, with D unresolved. The CDR3 has 11 amino acids. V shed 4 bases and J shed 3 bases, with 4 bases lying between them. Germline-derived CDR1 and CDR2 are LGHDT and YNNKEL (reference sequence). The CDR3, as DNA: TGTGCCAGCAGCCGGGGCTACGAGCAGTACTTC. Protein product: CASSRGYEQYF.

The rearrangement uses TRBV29-1 and TRBJ2-1; tentatively, D is TRBD1 (5 bases). V was trimmed by 4 bases and J by 15 bases, leaving 16 bases between them. CDR3 length equals 11 residues. CDR1 is SQVTM, CDR2 ANQGSEA, per germline. The CDR3 is CSVGDSQVRFF. CDR3 nucleotide sequence: TGCAGCGTTGGGGATTCACAGGTCCGGTTCTTC.

The J gene is TRBJ1-5, the V gene TRBV27; 10 bases are shared with TRBD1. V lost 5 bases and J lost 6; bases outside the gene matches: 10. The CDR3 totals 16 residues. The germline V gene encodes CDR1 MNHEY and CDR2 SMNVEV (reference sequence). CDR3 protein: CASSPRDRGFAQPQHF. The CDR3 DNA reads as TGTGCCAGCAGTCCCCGGGACAGGGGATTTGCTCAGCCCCAGCATTTT.